The 7 T cell receptor beta chains below come from one sample, sequenced in a study of T-cell reconstitution after alpha-beta-depleted transplantation in children. Unique molecular identifiers were incorporated into the prepared TCRbeta library. In TCRdb, the PCR reads were re-called with MiXCR into one record per CDR3 protein. This sample has 100,000 to 120,000 distinct CDR3 sequences, with approximately 10% found just once. The sequences come from PBMCs from the stem cell graft donor, collected from the stem cell graft. These receptors were obtained from a human donor who donated a stem cell graft to a child with acute lymphoblastic leukemia.

The table lists this clonotype with many counts. V usage is TRBV7-2 and J usage is TRBJ2-3; TRBD1 matches at 8 bases. Germline V CDR1 and CDR2: SGHTA, FQGNSA. This CDR3 has 15 residues. The trim removed 5 bases at V and 5 bases at J, leaving 9 bases unmatched. CDR3 nucleotide sequence: TGTGCCAGCAGCAACCGACAGGGGCGGAAAGATACGCAGTATTTT. Translated, it gives CASSNRQGRKDTQYF.

This clonotype has a handful of counts. This rearrangement joins TRBV5-1 to TRBJ1-4; a weak D match, TRBD1 (5 bases). V dropped 7 bases and J dropped 1 base, with 17 bases sitting between them. CDR3 length: 16 amino acids. Looked up from germline, CDR1 is SGHRS and CDR2 is YFSETQ. The CDR3, as DNA: TGCGCCAGCTCCGAGGATGGGGGTTTAACTAATGAAAAACTGTTTTTT. Translation: CASSEDGGLTNEKLFF.

This clonotype was detected many times. The chain links TRBV6-2 or TRBV6-3 to TRBJ2-1; D could derive from TRBD1 or TRBD2 (7 bases each). Trimming cost V 5 bases and J 0 bases, with 14 bases left between them. The V gene's germline CDR1 is MNHEY and CDR2 SVGEGT. This CDR3 has 16 residues. CDR3 protein: CASSPQGGYSYNEQFF. In nucleotides, the CDR3 is TGTGCCAGCAGTCCCCAGGGGGGGTACTCCTACAATGAGCAGTTCTTC.

This clonotype was seen ten or more times. The chain has TRBV28 and TRBJ2-7; a possible D gene is TRBD1 (6 bases). Germline V gene sequence: CDR1 MDHEN, CDR2 SYDVKM. The CDR3 runs to 15 residues. The V gene lost 5 bases and the J gene lost 2 bases, with 16 bases spanning the gap. CDR3 DNA: TGTGCCAGCAGTCCCGGGGTTGGGGGCGCCTACGAGCAGTACTTC. Its protein product is CASSPGVGGAYEQYF. Filled out from reference TRBV28 and TRBJ2-7, the complete variable domain reads DVKVTQSSRYLVKRTGEKVFLECVQDMDHENMFWYRQDPGLGLRLIYFSYDVKMKEKGDIPEGYSVSREKKERFSLILESASTNQTSMYLCASSPGVGGAYEQYFGPGTRLTVT.

To note about this clonotype: Given a much more abundant clone one base away, this may be a read error. The chain has TRBV3-1 and TRBJ2-7; D might be TRBD2 (5 bases). The length of the CDR3 is 14 residues. V gave up 1 base and J gave up 5 bases, with 12 bases separating them. The germline gives CDR1 LGHDT, CDR2 YNNKEL (reference sequence). The CDR3 region is CASSQVSGSDEQYF. In DNA, the CDR3 is TGTGCCAGCAGCCAAGTAAGCGGTTCCGACGAGCAGTACTTC.

This clonotype appeared many times. The chain is built from TRBV4-2 and TRBJ2-1; maybe TRBD2 (6 bases). V was pared by 3 bases and J by 6 bases, with 15 bases between. CDR3 length: 15 amino acids. CDR1 LGHNA and CDR2 YNFKEQ come from the germline V gene. The CDR3 DNA is TGTGCCAGCAGCCATCCCAATCCCGGGAGCAATGAGCAGTTCTTC. Its translation: CASSHPNPGSNEQFF.

This clonotype was seen a few times. The chain is built from TRBV11-1 and TRBJ2-7, with 16 bases matching TRBD2. Unmatched junction bases numbered 9, after V lost 2 bases and J lost 5 bases. This CDR3 has 18 amino acids. Per the germline V gene, CDR1 is SGHAT and CDR2 is FQDESV (reference sequence). The CDR3 reads CASSLIQGTSGRVNEQYF. The CDR3 DNA follows: TGTGCCAGCAGCTTAATCCAGGGGACTAGCGGGAGGGTCAACGAGCAGTACTTC.